Following are 8 T cell receptor beta chains from one sample sequenced in a study of control samples from healthy donors and cancer patients. Sequencing used immunoSEQ multiplex PCR; TCRdb keeps in-frame clones, though not all of them. The sample shows about 79,000 clones, approximately 94% of them seen only once. Specimen: PBMCs. These receptors were collected from a middle-aged woman with lung cancer.

CDR3: CATSTKEYVDQPQHF. Written as DNA, the CDR3 is TGTGCCACCAGCACAAAGGAGTACGTAGATCAGCCCCAGCATTTT. The chain recombines TRBV15 with TRBJ1-5; no clear D. Trimming removed 4 bases at V and 5 bases at J, with 15 bases between. CDR3 length equals 15 residues. CDR1 is LNHNV and CDR2 is YYDKDF in the germline V gene (reference sequence).

This rearrangement joins TRBV6-6 to TRBJ1-2; 9 nucleotides agree with TRBD1. V dropped 0 bases and J dropped 8; count of bases not matched to a gene: 7. The germline gives CDR1 MNHNY, CDR2 SVGAGI (reference sequence). This CDR3 spans 15 amino acids. As DNA, the CDR3 is TGTGCCAGCAGTTACTCTCAACAGGGGGCCCAAGGCTACACCTTC. Translated: CASSYSQQGAQGYTF.

The genes are TRBV18 and TRBJ1-5; D not certain. CDR1 is KGHSH and CDR2 is LQKENI in the germline V gene. The CDR3 extends over 16 amino acids. Trimming shortened V by 0 bases and J by 7 bases, and 16 bases separated the two germline ends. This chain's CDR3 is CASSPPGFTLGQPQHF. The CDR3 bases are TGTGCCAGCTCACCACCGGGTTTTACACTGGGGCAGCCCCAGCATTTT. Looking up the rest from reference TRBV18 and TRBJ1-5 gives the full variable domain: NAGVMQNPRHLVRRRGQEARLRCSPMKGHSHVYWYRQLPEEGLKFMVYLQKENIIDESGMPKERFSAEFPKEGPSILRIQQVVRGDSAAYFCASSPPGFTLGQPQHFGDGTRLSIL.

The J gene is TRBJ1-2, the V gene TRBV19; D remains ambiguous. The CDR3 runs 14 residues. Germline CDR1 reads LNHDA; CDR2 reads SQIVND (reference sequence). Trimming took 0 bases from V and 8 from J, leaving 13 bases between them. The CDR3 region has the DNA TGTGCCAGTAGTATAGATCTCGGGAAAGGAGGCTACACCTTC. Protein: CASSIDLGKGGYTF.

The CDR3 spells CASSRERTDKYQETQYF. In nucleotides, the CDR3 is TGTGCCAGCAGTCGAGAACGGACAGATAAGTACCAAGAGACCCAGTACTTC. The V gene is TRBV27, the J gene TRBJ2-5, with a tentative D call TRBD1 (6 bases). The V end lost 5 bases, the J end lost 0 bases, and 19 bases lay between the germline ends. Germline V gene lookup returns CDR1 MNHEY and CDR2 SMNVEV (reference sequence). This CDR3 has 17 residues.

The V call is TRBV29-1, the J call TRBJ2-5; D may be TRBD1 (5 bases). The ends were cut back, 5 bases at V and 0 bases at J, with 13 bases in the middle. The CDR3 extends over 14 amino acids. Germline V gene sequence: CDR1 SQVTM, CDR2 ANQGSEA. This chain's CDR3 is CSVSRSTDQETQYF. The CDR3 nucleotides read TGCAGCGTTTCTCGGTCGACAGACCAAGAGACCCAGTACTTC.

The V gene is TRBV2, the J gene TRBJ2-1; TRBD2 matches 11 bases. The CDR3 runs 14 residues. V shed 6 bases and J 6 bases; nucleotides not matched to a gene: 4. Germline CDR1 SNHLY, CDR2 FYNNEI. CDR3 amino acids: CASRVLAGANEQFF. The CDR3 DNA reads as TGTGCCAGCAGGGTACTAGCGGGGGCCAATGAGCAGTTCTTC.

The J gene is TRBJ2-7, the V gene TRBV7-2; TRBD1 matches 7 bases. The CDR3 consists of 14 residues. Germline loops: CDR1 SGHTA, CDR2 FQGNSA. Trimming took 6 bases from V and 11 from J; bases not matched to a gene: 16. The CDR3 spells CASSKQGLERREYF. The DNA of the CDR3 is TGTGCCAGCAGTAAACAGGGGCTTGAACGAAGGGAGTACTTC.